Included here is one TCR beta chain sequence, with context. Its antigen is unknown. No per-base quality is available; no much larger clone lies one base away. The cohort consisted of 666 healthy bone marrow donors. All cohort members were sampled while nominally healthy, although unrecorded immune exposures were likely present. The donor was CMV seropositive and belonged to the group of about 290 seropositive cohort members. Each donor provided a peripheral blood sample, and peripheral blood mononuclear cells were used for TCR beta sequencing. The Qiagen DNeasy Blood Extraction Kit was used to extract genomic DNA from the blood cell samples. The library was prepared using the immunoSEQ multiplex PCR assay. For the multiplex PCR, a mixture combining 60 forward primers for TCR Vbeta segments and 13 reverse primers for TCR Jbeta segments was used. The CDR3 region of rearranged TCR beta genes was amplified from genomic DNA with a multiplex PCR assay. Amplified TCR beta libraries were sequenced as 87-base-pair reads on the Illumina HiSeq System. Per the original workflow: In a later analysis, approximately 74 million unique TCR beta chains were counted across the approximately 620 repertoires, and roughly 11 million of these chains were shared by at least two donors. Raw reads were error-corrected and collapsed into unique sequences with a nearest-neighbor algorithm that merged closely related sequences to remove PCR and sequencing errors. To assign V, D and J gene segments, CDR3 sequences were aligned to IMGT reference sequences. For a sequence to be retained, a match of at least six nucleotides was required to both a V gene segment and a J gene segment. A rearrangement was called productive if the CDR3 had no stop codons and remained in frame with V and J, and every other rearrangement was called non-productive. Following IMGT convention, CDR3 was defined as the stretch from the second conserved V-encoded cysteine up to the conserved J-encoded phenylalanine. Sequences without an unambiguous match to a single V gene segment were excluded from the earlier analysis of 450 to 750 of the donors. An earlier analysis of under 750 of the donors called V segments functional above 56.7% productive rearrangements and segregating when the between-donor standard deviation exceeded 5%. A statistical classification framework was developed to diagnose cytomegalovirus status using the catalog of TCR beta chain sequences. In a later analysis, V and J genes were assigned by comparing TCR nucleotide sequences against IMGT/GENE-DB human TR gene sequences. A later analysis assigned CDR3 sequences and most-parsimonious VDJ recombination scenarios with the TCRdist pipeline. A later analysis defined each TCR beta chain by its CDR3 amino acid sequence plus V-gene family, and excluded reads lacking a unique V-gene family. In a later analysis, nearly 600 highly shared, low-generation-probability nucleotide sequences were removed to address suspected cross-contamination and a sequencing artifact. In a later analysis, a clonal expansion index for each public chain was calculated from normalized within-repertoire ranks of inferred template counts. A later analysis computed generation probabilities with a VDJ recombination model fitted to out-of-frame rearrangements, and checked the results against IGoR. A later analysis scored TCR-TCR, TCR-HLA and TCR-CMV co-occurrence with hypergeometric tests, applying a repertoire-size bias correction to TCR pairs. A later analysis estimated false discovery rates by permuting HLA or CMV assignments 20 times. In a later analysis, co-occurring TCRs were grouped using DBSCAN, with TCRdist sequence similarity added in when clustering inside HLA-allele-positive subsets. Co-occurrence clustering excluded repertoires with fewer than 30,000 or more than 120,000 public chains, plus five with anomalous nucleotide sharing. As stored in TCRdb, this immuneACCESS dataset retains in-frame rearrangements with V and J assigned. A fraction of the clones does not appear; measured against another copy, unresolved V genes explain less than half of the discrepancy, and the remainder lacks a known reason. The V and J calls and clone size are taken from that table; D and trimming were inferred from the DNA. Recorded for this sample are approximately 120,000 clones; around 67% of them occurred a single time. Jointly, the top ten make up about 4.9% of the sample.

The sample belongs to a study of cytomegalovirus exposure and HLA in healthy donors (dated 2017 in TCRdb). Some background on the complete study: According to an earlier analysis of 587 of the donors, some 180 million T cells yielded 90 million to 130 million unique TCR beta sequences and 276 Gb of sequence data. Approximately 310 gigabases of sequencing data and 70 million to 85 million unique TCR sequences were included in an early release covering under 650 HLA-typed donors. The genetic ancestry cluster associated with self-reported Caucasian donors included 81% of the 398 genotyped donors. The study aimed to test whether cataloging public T cell receptors could reveal signatures of past pathogen exposure. Using immunosequencing, the study profiled T cell repertoires from 500 to 800 subjects and related those repertoires to cytomegalovirus serostatus. In addition to the first cohort of 666 subjects, a separate validation cohort of 120 different subjects was used. To predict cytomegalovirus infection status, the study brought together high-throughput TCR immunosequencing, statistical association of individual TCRs with disease status, and machine learning. A later analysis re-analyzed previously published TCR beta repertoires from about 600 donors and added high-resolution HLA genotyping to study TCR occurrence patterns. Rather than using new phenotypic data, the later analysis identified candidate immune exposures from TCR beta sequences and from how often those sequences occurred across donors. To decide whether each TCR beta V gene segment behaved as functional or pseudogenic, an earlier analysis of fewer than 750 of the donors relied on high-throughput TCR beta sequencing. Donor age, sex, ethnicity and CMV serostatus were collected together with the repertoire data. In a later genetic analysis, genome-wide SNP genotypes for about 55% of the 666 donors were used, and that subset was treated as a discovery cohort. All discovery cohort repertoires had been generated using a single sequencing platform. HLA typing covered class I and class II loci at four-digit resolution. Typing coverage differed by locus: A, B, C, DRB1 and DQB1 were typed in about 620-640 donors, DQA1 in roughly 510, DPA1 in approximately 600, and DPB1 in just under 480. Because of strong linkage in the cohort, roughly five DR-DQ haplotypes were treated as single units for association and clustering. Among several hundred genotyped donors of the cohort, an average of approximately 240,000 unique TCR beta nucleotide sequences was sequenced per donor, of which 15% to 20% were non-productive.

The full study reports these points: In an earlier analysis of approximately 590 of the donors, most TCR beta V segments appeared in productive rearrangements about 87% or about 30% of the time, broadly matching IMGT annotations. A few of the identified cytomegalovirus-associated TCR beta chains were confirmed in vitro to be specific for cytomegalovirus antigens. In the study, 164 TCR beta chains were listed as associated with cytomegalovirus. When HLA alleles, especially DR and DQ, strongly co-occurred, TCR associations were difficult to assign to individual alleles. Around 16 rarely observed V segments, including chromosome 9 orphons, were excluded from the earlier analysis of almost 600 of the donors because counts were too low. A later genetic analysis associated a missense DCLRE1C variant with V-gene and J-gene trimming of TCR beta chains, and an independent cohort replicated the association. Across donors, most TCR sequences were observed very rarely, whereas some public TCRs were present in many individuals. In a later analysis, HLA-associated TCR beta chains were found to be more clonally expanded and to have lower generation probabilities than equally common non-associated chains. Roughly uniform sequencing depth across donors was assumed in presence/absence analyses, although this assumption may not hold. Linkage disequilibrium might explain the correlated functional status among segregating V segments, but an unknown experimental factor could not be excluded. The authors suggested that the approach could potentially be generalized to other disease states and immunological phenotypes. A later analysis found that most CMV-associated TCR beta chains appeared HLA-restricted, with HLA associations seemingly driven largely by CMV exposure. CMV serostatus was the only immune exposure information available for the cohort. In a later analysis, TCR association rates were found to vary across HLA loci, with the most associated TCRs seen for DRB1 alleles and the fewest for HLA-C alleles. A cluster of highly shared sequence variants was judged likely to be a technical artifact of the sequencing pipeline. The cohort was sequenced for TCR beta chains only, and without alpha or paired-chain data the features that could be detected were limited. Cytomegalovirus status was reported to be diagnosed by the classifier with high specificity and sensitivity in both the original and validation cohorts. A further reported finding was that TCR beta sequences accurately predicted the HLA-A and HLA-B alleles for most subjects in the first cohort. According to a later analysis, parvovirus B19, influenza, CMV and Epstein-Barr virus appeared linked to several top co-occurrence clusters. In a later analysis, 16,951 TCR beta sequences were associated with specific HLA alleles at a false discovery rate of 0.05. Compared with the roughly 600-donor mean, donors in an Asian-associated ancestry cluster had fewer N-insertions in productive TCRs, according to a later genetic analysis. Because HLA typing was missing for some donors at each locus, association tests included only the typed subset. Some IMGT-functional V segments, including TRBV6-2 and TRBV6-3, could not be told apart with the 87-base-pair reads, so those segments were excluded.

Spanning cysteine to phenylalanine, the CDR3 consists of 12 amino acids. CDR3 DNA is the only sequence kept; it has 36 bases, read in frame from the first base. The junction carries 7 bases between V and J, which are trimmed by 2 bases and 8 bases respectively. CDR1 and CDR2 (SNHLY, FYNNEI) derive from the germline V gene. The source material was PBMCs. The receptor chain draws on TRBV2 and TRBJ1-3; possibly the D gene is TRBD1, per 5 matching bases. This clonotype was sampled from a man aged 60-69 years in good health and CMV-seropositive. The CDR3 reads CASSERDYTIYF. The nucleotide sequence reads as follows: TGTGCCAGCAGTGAACGGGACTACACCATATATTTT.